This T cell receptor (beta chain) was identified in a study of shared clonotypes between healthy human individuals. Regarding this clone: Its antigen is currently unknown.

The CDR3 is made up of 13 amino acids. V lost 5 bases to trimming and J lost 6 bases; unmatched junction nucleotides: 7. Per germline, CDR1 MNHEY and CDR2 SVGAGI. CD45RA-negative memory and CD45RA+ naive subsets were split from the CD4+ cells. Method: immunoSEQ multiplex PCR; TCRdb's copy keeps in-frame clones and lacks some. This sample has 2,100,000 or so clones, with around 95% found just once. The study's findings and limits: Several donors held roughly 5% of naive CD4 clonotypes in common.

Source material: naive CD4+ T cells sorted from blood. The subset: CD45RA+ positively selected. This sequence originates from a man between 18 and 29 years old in good health. The J gene is TRBJ2-7, the V gene TRBV6-5; TRBD1 agrees at 7 bases. CDR3 bases: TGTGCCAGCAGTGACCTACAGGGGTCCGAGCAGTACTTC. This gives the protein CASSDLQGSEQYF.